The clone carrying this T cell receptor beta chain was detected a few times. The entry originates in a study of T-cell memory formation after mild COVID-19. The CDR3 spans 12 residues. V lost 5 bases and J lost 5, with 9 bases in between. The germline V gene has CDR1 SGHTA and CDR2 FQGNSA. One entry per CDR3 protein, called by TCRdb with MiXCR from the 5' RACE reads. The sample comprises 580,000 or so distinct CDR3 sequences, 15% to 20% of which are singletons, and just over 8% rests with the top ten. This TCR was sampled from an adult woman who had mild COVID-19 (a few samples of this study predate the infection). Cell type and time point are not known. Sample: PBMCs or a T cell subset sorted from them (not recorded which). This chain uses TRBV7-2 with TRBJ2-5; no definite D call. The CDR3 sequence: CASSGTWETQYF. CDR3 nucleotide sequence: TGTGCCAGCAGCGGAACTTGGGAGACCCAGTACTTC.